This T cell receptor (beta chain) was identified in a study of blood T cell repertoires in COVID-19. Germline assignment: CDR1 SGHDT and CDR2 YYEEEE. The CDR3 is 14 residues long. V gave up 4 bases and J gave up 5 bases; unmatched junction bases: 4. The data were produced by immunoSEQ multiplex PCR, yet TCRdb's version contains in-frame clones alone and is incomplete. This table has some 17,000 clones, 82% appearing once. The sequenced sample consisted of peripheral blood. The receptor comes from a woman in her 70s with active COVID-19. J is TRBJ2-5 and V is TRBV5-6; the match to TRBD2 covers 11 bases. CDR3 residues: CASSQLAGEETQYF. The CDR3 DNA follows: TGTGCCAGCAGCCAACTAGCGGGAGAGGAGACCCAGTACTTC.